The 5 T cell receptor beta chains below all came from one sample that was sequenced in a study of shared T cell receptors in the human thymus. Assay: immunoSEQ multiplex PCR; the TCRdb copy retains only in-frame clones and omits some. The table includes almost 550,000 clones, 70% to 80% detected once. These same records also appear under a second study, on human thymus T cells.

Sequenced: thymocytes. The receptors stem from a boy younger than two with a congenital heart defect.

V usage is TRBV25-1 and J usage is TRBJ1-4; D possibly corresponds to TRBD1 (6 bases). Looked up from germline, CDR1 is MGHDK and CDR2 is SYGVNS. V was trimmed by 10 bases and J by 8 bases, leaving 14 bases between them. This CDR3 has 12 residues. The DNA for the CDR3 is TGTGCCACCGCGGACAGCAGGGAAAAACTGTTTTTT. Its translation is CATADSREKLFF.

The chain is built from TRBV4-2 and TRBJ2-3, with D maybe TRBD2 (6 bases). In germline, CDR1 is LGHNA, CDR2 YNFKEQ. The ends were cut back, 2 bases at V and 6 bases at J, with 15 bases in the middle. This CDR3 is built from 15 residues. In nucleotides, the CDR3 is TGTGCCAGCAGCCAACGCCACCCGGGAGAGGATACGCAGTATTTT. This codes for CASSQRHPGEDTQYF.

The rearrangement links TRBV19 to TRBJ2-7; D is undetermined. This CDR3 has 13 residues. From germline, CDR1 is LNHDA and CDR2 SQIVND (reference sequence). V was shortened by 3 bases and J by 0 bases, with 6 bases between the two germline ends. CDR3 sequence (DNA): TGTGCCAGTAGTATGGCAGGCTCCTACGAGCAGTACTTC. Translating it yields CASSMAGSYEQYF.

This chain links TRBV20-1 with TRBJ2-7; D gene ambiguous. Germline CDR1 is DFQATT and CDR2 is SNEGSKA (reference sequence). Trimming took 1 base from V and 2 from J, leaving 3 bases between them. The CDR3 has 11 amino acids. This CDR3 is CSARAAYEQYF. The CDR3 nucleotides are TGCAGTGCTAGAGCGGCCTACGAGCAGTACTTC.

This clone was recorded once. The chain recombines TRBV2 with TRBJ2-7; D is perhaps TRBD2 (5 bases). Germline V CDR1 and CDR2: SNHLY, FYNNEI. The CDR3 runs 14 residues. The ends were cut back, 6 bases at V and 2 bases at J, with 14 bases in the middle. The CDR3 sequence: CASRGADVTYEQYF. CDR3 bases: TGTGCCAGCAGGGGAGCGGACGTAACCTACGAGCAGTACTTC.